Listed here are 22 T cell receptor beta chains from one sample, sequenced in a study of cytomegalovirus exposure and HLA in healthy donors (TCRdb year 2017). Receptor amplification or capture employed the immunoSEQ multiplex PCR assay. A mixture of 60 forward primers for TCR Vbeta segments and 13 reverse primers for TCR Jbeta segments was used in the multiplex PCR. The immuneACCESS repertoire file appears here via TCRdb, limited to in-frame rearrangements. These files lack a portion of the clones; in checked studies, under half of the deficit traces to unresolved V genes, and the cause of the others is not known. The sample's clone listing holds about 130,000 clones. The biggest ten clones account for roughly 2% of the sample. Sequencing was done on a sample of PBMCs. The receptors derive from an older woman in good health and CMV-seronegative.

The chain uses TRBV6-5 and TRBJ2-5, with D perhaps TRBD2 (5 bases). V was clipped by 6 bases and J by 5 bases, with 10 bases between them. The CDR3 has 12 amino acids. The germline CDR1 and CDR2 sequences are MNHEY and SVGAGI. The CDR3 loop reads CASRTGVETQYF. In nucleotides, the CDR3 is TGTGCCAGCAGAACCGGGGTTGAGACCCAGTACTTC.

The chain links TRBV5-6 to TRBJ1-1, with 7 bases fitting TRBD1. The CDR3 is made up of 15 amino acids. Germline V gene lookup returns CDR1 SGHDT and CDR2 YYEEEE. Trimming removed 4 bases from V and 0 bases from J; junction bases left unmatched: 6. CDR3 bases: TGTGCCAGCAGCCCCGCAGGGGGGATGAACACTGAAGCTTTCTTT. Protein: CASSPAGGMNTEAFF.

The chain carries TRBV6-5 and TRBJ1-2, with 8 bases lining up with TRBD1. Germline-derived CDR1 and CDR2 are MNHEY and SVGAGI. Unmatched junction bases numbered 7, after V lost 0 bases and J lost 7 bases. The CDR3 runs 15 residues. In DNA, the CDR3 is TGTGCCAGCAGTTACTCGACTCGGACAGGGACTGGCTACACCTTC. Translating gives CASSYSTRTGTGYTF.

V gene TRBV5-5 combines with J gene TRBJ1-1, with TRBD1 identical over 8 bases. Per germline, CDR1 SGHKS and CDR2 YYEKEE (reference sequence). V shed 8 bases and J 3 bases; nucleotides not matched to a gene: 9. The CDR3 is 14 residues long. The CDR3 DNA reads TGTGCCAGTCTGAGACAGGGGATTGACACTGAAGCTTTCTTT. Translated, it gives CASLRQGIDTEAFF. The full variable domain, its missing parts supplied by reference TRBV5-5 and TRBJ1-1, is DAGVTQSPTHLIKTRGQQVTLRCSPISGHKSVSWYQQVLGQGPQFIFQYYEKEERGRGNFPDRFSARQFPNYSSELNVNALLLGDSALYLCASLRQGIDTEAFFGQGTRLTVV.

CDR3 DNA sequence: TGTGCCAGTATTGGACAGGGGTTAAGGACGCAGTATTTT. Translating it yields CASIGQGLRTQYF. V is TRBV19 and J is TRBJ2-3, with 9 positions matching TRBD1. The CDR3 loop spans 13 amino acids. Trimming took 7 bases from V and 9 from J; bases not matched to a gene: 8. Germline V gene lookup returns CDR1 LNHDA and CDR2 SQIVND (reference sequence).

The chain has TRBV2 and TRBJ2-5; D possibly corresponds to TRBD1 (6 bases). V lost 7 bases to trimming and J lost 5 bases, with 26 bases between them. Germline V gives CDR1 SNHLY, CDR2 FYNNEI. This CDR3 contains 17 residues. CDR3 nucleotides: TGTGCCAGCAACAGGGATGGGTTGGGGACCGGCGTCGAGACCCAGTACTTC. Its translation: CASNRDGLGTGVETQYF.

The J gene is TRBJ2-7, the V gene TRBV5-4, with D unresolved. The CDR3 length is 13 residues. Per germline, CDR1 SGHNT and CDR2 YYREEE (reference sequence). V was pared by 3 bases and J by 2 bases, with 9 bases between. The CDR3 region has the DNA TGTGCCAGCAGCTCGCAAGAGGCCTACGAGCAGTACTTC. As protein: CASSSQEAYEQYF. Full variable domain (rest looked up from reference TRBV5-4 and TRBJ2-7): ETGVTQSPTHLIKTRGQQVTLRCSSQSGHNTVSWYQQALGQGPQFIFQYYREEENGRGNFPPRFSGLQFPNYSSELNVNALELDDSALYLCASSSQEAYEQYFGPGTRLTVT.

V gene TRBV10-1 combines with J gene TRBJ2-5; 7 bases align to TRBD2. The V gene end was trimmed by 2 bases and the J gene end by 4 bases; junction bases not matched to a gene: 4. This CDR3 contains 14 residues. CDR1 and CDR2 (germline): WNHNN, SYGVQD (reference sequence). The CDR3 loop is CASSEGTSVETQYF. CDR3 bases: TGCGCCAGCAGTGAGGGAACTAGCGTAGAGACCCAGTACTTC.

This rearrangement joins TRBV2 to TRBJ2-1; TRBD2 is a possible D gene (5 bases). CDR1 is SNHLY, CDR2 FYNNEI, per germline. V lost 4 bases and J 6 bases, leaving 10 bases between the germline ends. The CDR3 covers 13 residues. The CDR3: CASSVLEVNEQFF. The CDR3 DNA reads TGTGCCAGCAGTGTGTTGGAGGTCAATGAGCAGTTCTTC.

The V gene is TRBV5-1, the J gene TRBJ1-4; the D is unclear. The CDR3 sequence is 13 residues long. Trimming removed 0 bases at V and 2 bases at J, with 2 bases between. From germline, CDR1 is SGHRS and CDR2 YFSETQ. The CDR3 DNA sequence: TGCGCCAGCAGCTTGGCGACTAATGAAAAACTGTTTTTT. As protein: CASSLATNEKLFF.

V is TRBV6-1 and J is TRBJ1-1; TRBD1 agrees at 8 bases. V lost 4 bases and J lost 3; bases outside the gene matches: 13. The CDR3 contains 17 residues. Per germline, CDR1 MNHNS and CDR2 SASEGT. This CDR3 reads CASSGTTVRGLDTEAFF. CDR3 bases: TGTGCCAGCAGTGGAACTACCGTCAGGGGGCTTGACACTGAAGCTTTCTTT.

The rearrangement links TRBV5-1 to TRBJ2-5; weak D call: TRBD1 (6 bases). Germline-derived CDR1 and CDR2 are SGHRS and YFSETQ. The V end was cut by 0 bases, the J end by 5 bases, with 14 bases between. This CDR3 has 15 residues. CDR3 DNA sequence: TGCGCCAGCAGCTTGGAGCCAGGGGCCGGGGAGACCCAGTACTTC. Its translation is CASSLEPGAGETQYF.

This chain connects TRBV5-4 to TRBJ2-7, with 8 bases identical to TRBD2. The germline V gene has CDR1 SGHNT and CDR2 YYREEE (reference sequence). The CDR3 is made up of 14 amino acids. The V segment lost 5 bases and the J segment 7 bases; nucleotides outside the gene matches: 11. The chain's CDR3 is CASSNGGALGEQYF. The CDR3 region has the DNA TGTGCCAGCAGTAACGGGGGGGCCCTCGGGGAGCAGTACTTC.

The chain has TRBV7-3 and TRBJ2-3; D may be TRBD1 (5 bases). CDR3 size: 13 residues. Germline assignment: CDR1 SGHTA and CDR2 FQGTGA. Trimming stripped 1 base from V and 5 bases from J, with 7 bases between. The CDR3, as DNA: TGTGCCAGCAGCTTAAGTCAGGGAGATACGCAGTATTTT. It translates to CASSLSQGDTQYF.

CDR3 residues: CASSRTGGTGANVLTF. CDR3 bases: TGTGCCAGCAGCCGGACAGGGGGTACTGGGGCCAACGTCCTGACTTTC. The rearrangement joins TRBV14 to TRBJ2-6; 10 nucleotides line up with TRBD1. In germline, CDR1 is SGHDN, CDR2 FVKESK. This CDR3 comprises 16 residues. V gave up 4 bases and J gave up 2 bases; unmatched junction bases: 2.

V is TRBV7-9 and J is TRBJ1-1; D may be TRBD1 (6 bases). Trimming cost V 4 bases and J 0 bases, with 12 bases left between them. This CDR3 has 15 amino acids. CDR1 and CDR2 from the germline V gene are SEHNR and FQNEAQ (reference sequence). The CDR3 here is CASSSGTYMNTEAFF. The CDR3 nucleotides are TGTGCCAGCAGCTCCGGGACATACATGAACACTGAAGCTTTCTTT.

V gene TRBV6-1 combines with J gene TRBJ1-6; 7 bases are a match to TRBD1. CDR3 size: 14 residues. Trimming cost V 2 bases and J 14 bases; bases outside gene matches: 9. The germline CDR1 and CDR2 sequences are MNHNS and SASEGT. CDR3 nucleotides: TGTGCCAGCAGTGAAATCGGGGACAGCAGCACCCTCCACTTT. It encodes CASSEIGDSSTLHF.

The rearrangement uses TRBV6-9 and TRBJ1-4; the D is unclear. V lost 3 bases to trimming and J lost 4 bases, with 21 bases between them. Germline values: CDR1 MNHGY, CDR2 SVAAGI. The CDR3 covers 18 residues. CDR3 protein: CASSYEGLRLASNEKLFF. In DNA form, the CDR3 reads TGTGCCAGCAGTTACGAGGGTCTACGGTTAGCCAGTAATGAAAAACTGTTTTTT.

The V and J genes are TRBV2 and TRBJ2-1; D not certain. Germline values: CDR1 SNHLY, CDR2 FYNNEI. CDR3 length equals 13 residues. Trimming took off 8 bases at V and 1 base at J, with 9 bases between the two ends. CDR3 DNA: TGTGCCAGCGTCCTAGGTTCCTACAATGAGCAGTTCTTC. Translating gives CASVLGSYNEQFF.

CDR3 DNA sequence: TGCAGCGGTTCCCGGGACTCCACTGAAGCTTTCTTT. Protein: CSGSRDSTEAFF. The chain is built from TRBV29-1 and TRBJ1-1, with D possibly matching TRBD1 (5 bases). With 7 bases removed from V and 4 bases from J, the gap between germline ends came to 13 bases. Germline values: CDR1 SQVTM, CDR2 ANQGSEA. The CDR3 spans 12 residues. The entire variable domain, with the rest obtained from reference TRBV29-1 and TRBJ1-1, is as follows: SAVISQKPSRDICQRGTSLTIQCQVDSQVTMMFWYRQQPGQSLTLIATANQGSEATYESGFVIDKFPISRPNLTFSTLTVSNMSPEDSSIYLCSGSRDSTEAFFGQGTRLTVV.

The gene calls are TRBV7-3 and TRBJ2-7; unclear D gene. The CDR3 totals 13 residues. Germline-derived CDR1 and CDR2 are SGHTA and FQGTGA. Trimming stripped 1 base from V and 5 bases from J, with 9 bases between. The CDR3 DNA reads TGTGCCAGCAGCTTAAGGCCGATGGACGAGCAGTACTTC. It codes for CASSLRPMDEQYF.

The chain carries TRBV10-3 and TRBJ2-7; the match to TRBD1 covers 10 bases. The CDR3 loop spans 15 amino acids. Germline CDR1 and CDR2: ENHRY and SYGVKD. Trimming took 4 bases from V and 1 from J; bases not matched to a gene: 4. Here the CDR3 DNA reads TGTGCCATCAGTGCCTGGACAGGGGGATCCTACGAGCAGTACTTC. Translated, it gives CAISAWTGGSYEQYF.